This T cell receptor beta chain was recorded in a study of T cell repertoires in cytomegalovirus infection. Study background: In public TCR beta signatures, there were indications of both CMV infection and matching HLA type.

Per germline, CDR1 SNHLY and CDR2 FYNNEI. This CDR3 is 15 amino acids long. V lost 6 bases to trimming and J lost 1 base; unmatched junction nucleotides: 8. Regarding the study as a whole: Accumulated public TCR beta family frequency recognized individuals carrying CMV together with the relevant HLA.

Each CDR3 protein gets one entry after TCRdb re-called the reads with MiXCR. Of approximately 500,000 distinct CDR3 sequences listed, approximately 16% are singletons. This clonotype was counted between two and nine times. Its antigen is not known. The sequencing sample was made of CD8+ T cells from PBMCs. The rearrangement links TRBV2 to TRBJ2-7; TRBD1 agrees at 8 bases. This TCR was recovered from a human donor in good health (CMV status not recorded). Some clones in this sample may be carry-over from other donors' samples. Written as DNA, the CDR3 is TGTGCCAGCAGGACCGGGACAGGTCCTTCCTACGAGCAGTACTTC. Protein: CASRTGTGPSYEQYF.